The rows below give T cell receptor beta chains drawn from one sample of a study of radiation and T cells in renal cell carcinoma. The table came from immunoSEQ multiplex PCR; TCRdb's copy has only in-frame clones and leaves some out. The repertoire consists of roughly 120,000 clones, with roughly four fifths occurring once and the leading ten covering approximately 2%. This sample comprised blood, obtained from a patient whose treatment included radiotherapy and nephrectomy. These receptors originate from an older woman with renal cell carcinoma. The CDR3 runs from the conserved cysteine through the conserved F or W. Each record gives: CDR3 DNA, CDR3 protein, V gene, clone size, D gene, J gene. D genes are given only for firm matches. Where a row states a size, it is once, few, many or the class of an expanded clone; other rows omit it.

CDR3nt: TGTGCCAGCAGCCCTCTCCACAGGGCCTACGAGCAGTACTTC; CDR3aa: CASSPLHRAYEQYF; v_gene: TRBV11-3; abundance: .; d_gene: .; j_gene: TRBJ2-7
CDR3nt: TGTGCCAGCAGTAAACACCGGGACAGGGGGACAGATACGCAGTATTTT; CDR3aa: CASSKHRDRGTDTQYF; v_gene: TRBV6-6; abundance: .; d_gene: TRBD1; j_gene: TRBJ2-3
CDR3nt: TGCAGCGTTGAAGAACCTAGCACAGATACGCAGTATTTT; CDR3aa: CSVEEPSTDTQYF; v_gene: TRBV29-1; abundance: .; d_gene: .; j_gene: TRBJ2-3
CDR3nt: TGTGCCAGCAGCTTCCGGGACTCCGAGTCACCGCAGTATTTT; CDR3aa: CASSFRDSESPQYF; v_gene: TRBV9; abundance: .; d_gene: .; j_gene: TRBJ2-3
CDR3nt: TGTGCCAGCTCACCACAGGGCCCAGGGAAGGGTGCAGATACGCAGTATTTT; CDR3aa: CASSPQGPGKGADTQYF; v_gene: TRBV18; abundance: .; d_gene: .; j_gene: TRBJ2-3
CDR3nt: TGTGCCAGCAGCCCAGGGACAACGGTAGGCTACACCTTC; CDR3aa: CASSPGTTVGYTF; v_gene: TRBV5-4; abundance: .; d_gene: .; j_gene: TRBJ1-2
CDR3nt: TGTGCCAGCAGTTCCCCGGGACTAGCGGGAGTTGAGCAGTTCTTC; CDR3aa: CASSSPGLAGVEQFF; v_gene: TRBV27; abundance: .; d_gene: TRBD2; j_gene: TRBJ2-1
CDR3nt: TGTGCCAGCAGTTACTCTCTGGCAGGAGACACAGATACGCAGTATTTT; CDR3aa: CASSYSLAGDTDTQYF; v_gene: TRBV6-5; abundance: .; d_gene: .; j_gene: TRBJ2-3
CDR3nt: TGTGCCAGCAGTGAACCCGACCGGGGGGGGCAGTACTTC; CDR3aa: CASSEPDRGGQYF; v_gene: TRBV2; abundance: many; d_gene: TRBD2; j_gene: TRBJ2-7
CDR3nt: TGTGCCAGTAGTCCTACAAGGACCTACGAGCAGTACTTC; CDR3aa: CASSPTRTYEQYF; v_gene: TRBV19; abundance: .; d_gene: .; j_gene: TRBJ2-7
CDR3nt: TGTGCCAGCAGGAGAAGGGCAGGGTTAAGCTATGGCTACACCTTC; CDR3aa: CASRRRAGLSYGYTF; v_gene: TRBV6-5; abundance: .; d_gene: .; j_gene: TRBJ1-2
CDR3nt: TGTGCCAGCAGCTTGGGACTAGCGGGATCTGAGCAGTACTTC; CDR3aa: CASSLGLAGSEQYF; v_gene: TRBV5-4; abundance: .; d_gene: TRBD2; j_gene: TRBJ2-7
CDR3nt: TGTGCCAGCAGTTACGGGCAGGGGCAAGAGACCCAGTACTTC; CDR3aa: CASSYGQGQETQYF; v_gene: TRBV6-6; abundance: .; d_gene: .; j_gene: TRBJ2-5
CDR3nt: TGCGCCAGCAGCCCCACAGGGGGAAGCACAGATACGCAGTATTTT; CDR3aa: CASSPTGGSTDTQYF; v_gene: TRBV5-1; abundance: .; d_gene: TRBD1; j_gene: TRBJ2-3
CDR3nt: TGTGCCAGCTCACCCGGACAGGGCACTGAAGCTTTCTTT; CDR3aa: CASSPGQGTEAFF; v_gene: TRBV18; abundance: .; d_gene: TRBD1; j_gene: TRBJ1-1